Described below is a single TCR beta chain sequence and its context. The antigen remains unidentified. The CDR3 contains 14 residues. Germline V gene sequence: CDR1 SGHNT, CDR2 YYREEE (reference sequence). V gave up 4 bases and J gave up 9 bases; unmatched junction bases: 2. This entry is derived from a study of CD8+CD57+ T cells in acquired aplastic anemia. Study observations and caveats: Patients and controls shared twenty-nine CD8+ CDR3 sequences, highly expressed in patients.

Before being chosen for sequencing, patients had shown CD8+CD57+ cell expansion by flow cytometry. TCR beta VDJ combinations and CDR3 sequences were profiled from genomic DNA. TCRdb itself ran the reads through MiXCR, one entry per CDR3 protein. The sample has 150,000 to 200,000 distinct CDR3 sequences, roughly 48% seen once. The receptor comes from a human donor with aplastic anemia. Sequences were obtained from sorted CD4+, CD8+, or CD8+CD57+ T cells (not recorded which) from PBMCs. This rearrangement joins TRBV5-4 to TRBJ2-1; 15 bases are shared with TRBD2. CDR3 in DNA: TGTGCCAGCAGCGGGACTAGCGGGAGGCCTGAGCAGTTCTTC. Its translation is CASSGTSGRPEQFF.